This is a list of T cell receptor beta chains from one sample in a study of Graves' ophthalmopathy and Graves' hyperthyroidism. TCRdb processed the multiplex PCR reads anew with MiXCR; each CDR3 protein has one entry. The sample holds tens of thousands of distinct CDR3 sequences, less than 55% seen once. Sequenced input: peripheral blood. The receptors were gathered from an adult woman with Graves' ophthalmopathy. Each CDR3 is given with its conserved first and last residue. A D gene is named only where the DNA matches it firmly. Not every row has a clone size; where given, it reads once, few, many or a size class.

CDR3 length	D gene	V gene	J gene	clone size	CDR3 protein	CDR3 DNA
14	NA	TRBV2	TRBJ2-3	NA	CASSKGLRYNEQYF	TGTGCCAGCAGCAAAGGCCTGCGTTACAATGAGCAGTATTTT
17	NA	TRBV9	TRBJ2-3	NA	CASSQRVGGSGKGTQYF	TGTGCCAGCAGCCAACGCGTGGGGGGTAGCGGTAAAGGTACGCAGTATTTT
14	TRBD1	TRBV20-1	TRBJ2-7	NA	CSARDRDSWVKQYF	TGCAGTGCTCGGGACAGGGATAGTTGGGTGAAGCAGTACTTC
15	TRBD2	TRBV7-3	TRBJ2-3	NA	CASSLGTSGTDTQYF	TGTGCTAGCAGCTTAGGGACTAGCGGCACAGATACGCAGTATTTT
14	NA	TRBV6-5	TRBJ2-1	many	CASKTPGLYNEQFF	TGTGCCAGCAAAACTCCGGGCCTCTACAATGAGCAGTTCTTC
18	NA	TRBV3-2	TRBJ2-3	NA	CASSQEAVDRGHTDTQYF	TGTGCCAGCAGCCAAGAAGCTGTGGACAGGGGGCACACAGATACGCAGTATTTT
16	TRBD1	TRBV7-3	TRBJ1-2	many	CASSLTGQGELYGYTF	TGTGCCAGCAGCTTAACGGGACAGGGGGAGCTCTATGGCTACACCTTC
11	NA	TRBV9	TRBJ1-2	NA	CASSVVGGYTF	TGTGCCAGCAGCGTAGTGGGTGGCTACACCTTC
12	NA	TRBV20-1	TRBJ1-1	few	CSARRGGTEAFF	TGCAGTGCCAGAAGGGGGGGCACTGAAGCTTTCTTT
13	NA	TRBV19	TRBJ2-5	many	CASSINAKGTQYF	TGTGCCAGTAGTATCAACGCCAAGGGGACCCAGTACTTC
13	NA	TRBV7-9	TRBJ2-3	many	CASSSVRDPGQYF	TGTGCCAGCAGTTCAGTTCGGGACCCAGGGCAGTATTTT
10	NA	TRBV9	TRBJ2-1	many	CASGGSGQFF	TGTGCCAGCGGGGGGTCAGGGCAGTTCTTC
12	NA	TRBV6-2/TRBV6-3	TRBJ2-1	few	CASGRSYNEQFF	TGTGCCAGCGGGAGGTCCTACAATGAGCAGTTCTTC
13	NA	TRBV28	TRBJ2-5	many	CASSHQGLETQYF	TGTGCCAGCAGCCATCAGGGGTTGGAGACCCAGTACTTC
14	NA	TRBV25-1	TRBJ1-2	NA	CASSPRRGGHGYTF	TGTGCCAGCAGTCCTCGGCGAGGGGGTCATGGCTACACCTTC
15	NA	TRBV19	TRBJ1-1	many	CASSLRGQTNTEAFF	TGTGCCAGTAGTCTAAGAGGGCAGACGAACACTGAAGCTTTCTTT
16	NA	TRBV2	TRBJ2-3	many	CASRGGGPGGTDTQYF	TGTGCCAGCAGAGGTGGGGGGCCGGGGGGAACAGATACGCAGTATTTT
14	TRBD2	TRBV20-1	TRBJ2-7	once	CSAYGLAELYEQYF	TGCAGTGCCTACGGACTAGCGGAGCTCTACGAGCAGTACTTC
15	TRBD1	TRBV2	TRBJ2-1	many	CASSLGTGGFNEQFF	TGTGCCAGCAGTCTCGGGACAGGGGGTTTCAATGAGCAGTTCTTC
14	NA	TRBV11-2	TRBJ2-7	NA	CASSSVGSRYEQYF	TGTGCCAGCAGCTCGGTCGGGAGTAGGTACGAGCAGTACTTC
17	TRBD2	TRBV4-2	TRBJ2-2	many	CASSQVSTSGADGELFF	TGTGCCAGCAGCCAAGTTTCGACTAGCGGAGCCGACGGGGAGCTGTTTTTT
18	TRBD2	TRBV6-1	TRBJ2-5	few	CASSEFRLAGPSGETQYF	TGTGCCAGCAGTGAATTTCGGCTAGCGGGCCCCTCGGGGGAGACCCAGTACTTC
16	TRBD2	TRBV20-1	TRBJ2-7	NA	CSARPNAGGTLNEQYF	TGCAGTGCTAGACCCAACGCGGGAGGCACGTTAAATGAGCAGTACTTC
15	TRBD2	TRBV9	TRBJ2-1	NA	CASTELIAGGNEQFF	TGTGCCAGCACCGAACTGATAGCGGGAGGTAATGAGCAGTTCTTC
13	NA	TRBV5-1	TRBJ2-3	many	CASSLDQRDTQYF	TGCGCCAGCAGCTTGGATCAGAGAGATACGCAGTATTTT